Presented here are 31 T cell receptor beta chains from one specimen sequenced in a study of early T cells in non-severe SARS-CoV-2 infection. One entry per CDR3 protein results from TCRdb running MiXCR on the 5' RACE reads. The sample carries about 83,000 distinct CDR3 sequences, about 14% recorded once. Material: whole blood. Receptor source: an adult who was a healthcare worker with PCR-confirmed SARS-CoV-2 infection or an uninfected control (not recorded which).

This sequence joins TRBV11-2 and TRBJ2-7, with 8 bases that match TRBD1. J gave up 2 bases and V 1 base, and 4 bases lay outside the gene matches. Per the germline V gene, CDR1 is SGHAT and CDR2 is FQNNGV. The CDR3 runs 15 residues. The CDR3 region has the DNA TGTGCCAGCAGCTTAGTACAGGGGGTGCCCTACGAGCAGTACTTC. It specifies CASSLVQGVPYEQYF.

The chain couples TRBV7-3 to TRBJ1-1, with TRBD1 as a possible D gene (6 bases). Germline assignment: CDR1 SGHTA and CDR2 FQGTGA. The length of the CDR3 is 14 residues. The V end lost 4 bases, the J end lost 11 bases, and 20 bases lay between the germline ends. CDR3 bases: TGTGCCAGCAGCTCAGGGGCGATTCGGGAAATGGCTTTCTTT. This encodes CASSSGAIREMAFF.

The chain employs TRBV29-1 and TRBJ1-2; 7 bases agree with TRBD1. CDR1 and CDR2 from the germline V gene are SQVTM and ANQGSEA. V was clipped by 0 bases and J by 5 bases; unmatched bases: 6. The CDR3 extends over 14 amino acids. CDR3 sequence reads: CSVEDPRGWYGYTF. The DNA for the CDR3 is TGCAGCGTTGAAGATCCCAGGGGGTGGTATGGCTACACCTTC.

In its sample, this clonotype was seen a few times. The J gene is TRBJ1-1, the V gene TRBV27, with D maybe TRBD1 (5 bases). The V and J ends lost 6 bases and 11 bases respectively, with 28 bases between them. This CDR3 region has 16 residues. Germline V gene lookup returns CDR1 MNHEY and CDR2 SMNVEV (reference sequence). In nucleotides, the CDR3 is TGTGCCAGCAGGGAGAGGGGCCTCCCGTCGCCAGAAGGGGCTTTCTTT. Its protein is CASRERGLPSPEGAFF.

This clonotype has a handful of counts. J is TRBJ2-7 and V is TRBV11-2; TRBD2 aligns across 11 bases. CDR1 and CDR2 from the germline V gene are SGHAT and FQNNGV. After removal of 5 bases from V and 0 bases from J, the junction contained 6 bases not matched to a gene. The CDR3 has 16 residues. This CDR3 reads CASSIVAGGFSYEQYF. The CDR3 coding sequence is TGTGCCAGCAGCATAGTAGCGGGAGGGTTCTCCTACGAGCAGTACTTC.

This clonotype was detected many times. The rearrangement uses TRBV6-1 and TRBJ2-2; 13 bases line up with TRBD2. V was clipped by 5 bases and J by 4 bases; unmatched bases: 10. CDR3 length: 18 amino acids. The germline V gene encodes CDR1 MNHNS and CDR2 SASEGT. The CDR3 DNA reads TGTGCCAGCAGTTCTCGGAGACTAGCGGGGGGATCCACCGGGGAGCTGTTTTTT. Residues: CASSSRRLAGGSTGELFF.

This clonotype was counted many times. The chain is built from TRBV29-1 and TRBJ2-1; D is perhaps TRBD2 (6 bases). This CDR3 has 14 amino acids. Germline CDR1 reads SQVTM; CDR2 reads ANQGSEA. V was clipped by 8 bases and J by 0 bases, with 14 bases between them. The DNA for the CDR3 is TGCAGCTCCTTGACCGGGAGCTCCTACAATGAGCAGTTCTTC. As protein: CSSLTGSSYNEQFF.

This clonotype was picked up a small number of times. The V call is TRBV7-8, the J call TRBJ2-2; perhaps TRBD1 as D (6 bases). V shed 4 bases and J shed 3 bases, with 12 bases lying between them. The CDR3 is 15 amino acids. Germline-derived CDR1 and CDR2 are SGHVS and FQNEAQ. The CDR3 DNA reads TGTGCCAGCAGCTACGTAACAGGGTACACCGGGGAGCTGTTTTTT. Translated: CASSYVTGYTGELFF.

CDR3 region: CASSHRGIGDTQYF. The CDR3 bases are TGCGCCAGCAGCCACAGGGGGATAGGAGATACGCAGTATTTT. The gene calls are TRBV5-1 and TRBJ2-3; TRBD1 agrees at 8 bases. Germline V gene data show CDR1 as SGHRS and CDR2 as YFSETQ. The CDR3 runs 14 residues. V dropped 4 bases and J dropped 5; count of bases not matched to a gene: 6.

A few counts support this clonotype. A much larger clone is a single base away; this may be a read error. The chain couples TRBV11-2 to TRBJ2-1; D is unresolved. The V and J ends lost 2 bases and 6 bases respectively, with 2 bases between them. The CDR3 has 11 amino acids. Germline V CDR1 and CDR2: SGHAT, FQNNGV. Here the CDR3 reads CASSLFNEQFF. CDR3 coding DNA: TGTGCCAGCAGCTTATTCAATGAGCAGTTCTTC.

The chain has TRBV6-1 and TRBJ2-2, with D hard to call. The CDR3 covers 13 residues. Germline-derived CDR1 and CDR2 are MNHNS and SASEGT. V gave up 2 bases and J gave up 8 bases, with 9 bases separating them. The CDR3 here is CASSELLAGELFF. The CDR3 nucleotides are TGTGCCAGCAGTGAACTTCTGGCGGGGGAGCTGTTTTTT.

This clonotype appeared a few times. V is TRBV9 and J is TRBJ2-1; D possibly corresponds to TRBD2 (5 bases). The CDR3 spans 17 residues. Germline loops: CDR1 SGDLS, CDR2 YYNGEE. Trimming took off 4 bases at V and 6 bases at J, with 23 bases between the two ends. Written as DNA, the CDR3 is TGTGCCAGCAGCCCCCGTCTCGCGGGCATTGTTCCCAATGAGCAGTTCTTC. Translated, it gives CASSPRLAGIVPNEQFF.

V and J are TRBV4-1 and TRBJ2-1; D may match TRBD1 or TRBD2 (5 bases each). The germline CDR1 and CDR2 sequences are MGHRA and YSYEKL. V lost 3 bases to trimming and J lost 7 bases, with 19 bases between them. The CDR3 has 16 residues. CDR3 nucleotides: TGCGCCAGCAGCCAGAGACAGCGGACAACGGGGAATGAGCAGTTCTTC. This sequence encodes CASSQRQRTTGNEQFF.

The table lists this clonotype with many counts. The chain combines TRBV10-1 with TRBJ1-1; no firm D call. The CDR3 spans 13 residues. V was cut by 1 base and J by 3 bases, with 6 bases left in between. Germline lookup yields CDR1 WNHNN and CDR2 SYGVQD (reference sequence). As DNA, the CDR3 is TGCGCCAGCAGTGAGTTTCGAGACACTGAAGCTTTCTTT. Its translation: CASSEFRDTEAFF.

The chain joins TRBV7-3 to TRBJ2-2, with D hard to call. Germline values: CDR1 SGHTA, CDR2 FQGTGA. The CDR3 loop spans 13 amino acids. V lost 1 base and J lost 4, with 4 bases in between. CDR3 coding DNA: TGTGCCAGCAGCTTAAAGGCCACCGGGGAGCTGTTTTTT. This translates into CASSLKATGELFF.

The chain is built from TRBV9 and TRBJ2-1; D might be TRBD1 or TRBD2, each matching 5 bases. The germline V gene encodes CDR1 SGDLS and CDR2 YYNGEE. V was cut by 7 bases and J by 5 bases, with 13 bases left in between. This CDR3 is built from 13 residues. CDR3 nucleotide sequence: TGTGCCAGCGGGACCTTGACAAACAATGAGCAGTTCTTC. This codes for CASGTLTNNEQFF.

This clonotype was seen repeatedly, ten times or more. V is TRBV7-2 and J is TRBJ1-6; weak D call: TRBD1 (6 bases). CDR1 is SGHTA and CDR2 is FQGNSA in the germline V gene. Trimming removed 10 bases from V and 7 bases from J, with 14 bases in between. CDR3 length equals 13 residues. CDR3: CATRTEPNSPLHF. For the CDR3, the DNA is TGTGCCACGAGGACAGAACCCAATTCACCCCTCCACTTT.

The chain has TRBV15 and TRBJ1-5, with D uncertain. Germline V gene lookup returns CDR1 LNHNV and CDR2 YYDKDF (reference sequence). This CDR3 spans 13 amino acids. Deletions cut 0 bases from V and 2 bases from J, with 2 bases between. In DNA form, the CDR3 reads TGTGCCACCAGCAGAGATGGCAATCAGCCCCAGCATTTT. This sequence encodes CATSRDGNQPQHF.

This clonotype was seen ten or more times. The V call is TRBV3-1, the J call TRBJ1-1; D remains ambiguous. V shed 4 bases and J shed 0 bases, with 21 bases lying between them. CDR1 is LGHDT, CDR2 YNNKEL, per germline (reference sequence). The CDR3 is 18 residues long. The CDR3: CASSPTRGRVSMNTEAFF. The CDR3 DNA is TGTGCCAGCAGCCCGACGCGGGGTCGAGTTTCCATGAACACTGAAGCTTTCTTT.

This clonotype has a count of ten or more. V is TRBV3-1 and J is TRBJ2-7; 7 nucleotides agree with TRBD1. This CDR3 region has 14 residues. V was pared by 2 bases and J by 2 bases, with 3 bases of the junction left unmatched. Germline V gives CDR1 LGHDT, CDR2 YNNKEL (reference sequence). The CDR3 DNA follows: TGTGCCAGCAGCCAATACAGGGGACCCTACGAGCAGTACTTC. Amino acids: CASSQYRGPYEQYF.

Only a few counts were recorded for this clonotype. This chain joins TRBV18 and TRBJ2-1; D might be TRBD1 or TRBD2, each matching 5 bases. V dropped 0 bases and J dropped 12 bases, with 6 bases sitting between them. The CDR3 is made up of 11 amino acids. Germline V lookup: CDR1 KGHSH, CDR2 LQKENI. CDR3 sequence: CASSPPGPQFF. The CDR3 nucleotides are TGTGCCAGCTCACCACCGGGACCGCAGTTCTTC.

This clonotype came up a few times. The chain employs TRBV20-1 and TRBJ2-7; 8 bases line up with TRBD1. The V gene end was trimmed by 6 bases and the J gene end by 0 bases; junction bases not matched to a gene: 7. Germline loops: CDR1 DFQATT, CDR2 SNEGSKA (reference sequence). CDR3 length: 14 amino acids. The CDR3 reads CSAMKDRGSYEQYF. In DNA, the CDR3 is TGCAGTGCGATGAAAGACAGGGGCTCCTACGAGCAGTACTTC.

This clonotype showed up many times. The V gene is TRBV7-9, the J gene TRBJ2-3; 11 nucleotides agree with TRBD2. Germline V gene sequence: CDR1 SEHNR, CDR2 FQNEAQ (reference sequence). V shed 1 base, J shed 6 bases, and the junction held 0 bases outside the gene matches. The CDR3 has 14 residues. The CDR3 sequence: CASSLGLAGDTQYF. CDR3 nucleotide sequence: TGTGCCAGCAGCTTAGGACTAGCGGGGGATACGCAGTATTTT. The variable domain in full, with the rest retrieved from reference TRBV7-9 and TRBJ2-3, is DTGVSQNPRHKITKRGQNVTFRCDPISEHNRLYWYRQTLGQGPEFLTYFQNEAQLEKSRLLSDRFSAERPKGSFSTLEIQRTEQGDSAMYLCASSLGLAGDTQYFGPGTRLTVL.

This clonotype was recorded many times. V and J are TRBV6-1 and TRBJ1-5; 8 bases align to TRBD1. After removal of 3 bases from V and 0 bases from J, the junction contained 4 bases not matched to a gene. CDR3 size: 16 residues. CDR1 and CDR2 from the germline V gene are MNHNS and SASEGT. CDR3 DNA sequence: TGTGCCAGCAGTGAGTGGACAGGGTATAGCAATCAGCCCCAGCATTTT. Residues: CASSEWTGYSNQPQHF.

This clonotype was counted between two and nine times. The J gene is TRBJ2-2, the V gene TRBV5-1; 11 bases are a match to TRBD1. CDR3 length: 15 residues. From germline, CDR1 is SGHRS and CDR2 YFSETQ. V lost 4 bases and J lost 4; bases outside the gene matches: 3. The CDR3 DNA is TGCGCCAGCAGCCGGACAGGGGGCCTCACCGGGGAGCTGTTTTTT. It is translated as CASSRTGGLTGELFF. Full variable domain (rest looked up from reference TRBV5-1 and TRBJ2-2): KAGVTQTPRYLIKTRGQQVTLSCSPISGHRSVSWYQQTPGQGLQFLFEYFSETQRNKGNFPGRFSGRQFSNSRSEMNVSTLELGDSALYLCASSRTGGLTGELFFGEGSRLTVL.

Notes on this clonotype: A single base separates this from a much larger clone, so it may be a read error. The V gene is TRBV6-5, the J gene TRBJ2-1; 10 bases fit TRBD2. The CDR3 sequence is 16 residues long. CDR1 and CDR2 from the germline V gene are MNHEY and SVGAGI. The ends lost 2 bases at V and 3 bases at J; junction bases unmatched: 4. In DNA form, the CDR3 reads TGTGCCAGCAGTTACGATGGACTAGCGGTCTACAATGAGCAGTTCTTC. It translates to CASSYDGLAVYNEQFF.

This clonotype appeared a few times. The rearrangement uses TRBV20-1 and TRBJ2-3, with TRBD2 identical over 7 bases. J gave up 2 bases and V 5 bases, and 13 bases lay outside the gene matches. The CDR3 contains 16 residues. Germline V CDR1 and CDR2: DFQATT, SNEGSKA (reference sequence). The CDR3 spells CSAPRFGAGNTDTQYF. The CDR3 DNA reads TGCAGTGCTCCCCGTTTCGGAGCGGGAAACACAGATACGCAGTATTTT.

This clonotype has a handful of counts. The V call is TRBV27, the J call TRBJ1-6; maybe TRBD1 (6 bases). The V end was cut by 6 bases, the J end by 0 bases, with 15 bases between. Germline V gene lookup returns CDR1 MNHEY and CDR2 SMNVEV (reference sequence). The CDR3 totals 17 residues. In DNA, the CDR3 is TGTGCCAGCAGACCGAGGGGGGTTAGCTCCTATAATTCACCCCTCCACTTT. This codes for CASRPRGVSSYNSPLHF.

This clonotype was picked up a small number of times. The rearrangement uses TRBV5-5 and TRBJ2-5, with TRBD1 identical over 7 bases. The CDR3 is 18 residues long. The germline V gene encodes CDR1 SGHKS and CDR2 YYEKEE (reference sequence). The V gene end was trimmed by 0 bases and the J gene end by 3 bases; junction bases not matched to a gene: 14. This CDR3 reads CASSLVRTGQYVKETQYF. CDR3 DNA sequence: TGTGCCAGCAGCTTGGTTCGGACAGGACAATACGTGAAAGAGACCCAGTACTTC.

This clonotype occurred many times. The chain carries TRBV4-1 and TRBJ2-7, with 7 bases lining up with TRBD1. The germline CDR1 and CDR2 sequences are MGHRA and YSYEKL. The CDR3 length is 14 residues. V was clipped by 1 base and J by 2 bases; unmatched bases: 2. The CDR3 sequence: CASSQGQGAYEQYF. Written as DNA, the CDR3 is TGCGCCAGCAGCCAAGGACAGGGAGCCTACGAGCAGTACTTC.

This chain links TRBV6-5 with TRBJ1-1; 7 bases fit TRBD1. The CDR3 is made up of 12 amino acids. V shed 9 bases and J 6 bases; nucleotides not matched to a gene: 7. In germline, CDR1 is MNHEY, CDR2 SVGAGI. In DNA form, the CDR3 reads TGTGCCAGTTACAGGGGCGGCGCTGAAGCTTTCTTT. Its translation: CASYRGGAEAFF.